Listed here are 21 T cell receptor beta chains from one sample, sequenced in a study of blood T cell repertoires in COVID-19. Clones were read by immunoSEQ multiplex PCR, and TCRdb kept only the in-frame ones, dropping some. The repertoire holds over 95,000 clones, with 81% as singletons. The sequenced sample was peripheral blood. The receptors were sampled from a human donor in a cohort sampled during active COVID-19.

The chain employs TRBV7-2 and TRBJ2-7; a possible D gene is TRBD1 (5 bases). From germline, CDR1 is SGHTA and CDR2 FQGNSA. V was trimmed by 5 bases and J by 4 bases, leaving 15 bases between them. The CDR3 runs to 14 residues. CDR3 DNA sequence: TGTGCCAGCAGCCCCGAGGACACCTATTACGAGCAGTACTTC. Protein: CASSPEDTYYEQYF.

The rearrangement uses TRBV11-3 and TRBJ2-5; D is undetermined. Germline CDR1 and CDR2: SGHNT and YENEEA. The germline V and J ends were trimmed by 5 bases and 5 bases, with 6 bases remaining between them. The length of the CDR3 is 11 residues. The CDR3 nucleotides read TGTGCCAGCAGCGTCAGGGAGACCCAGTACTTC. This encodes CASSVRETQYF. The variable domain in full, completed from reference TRBV11-3 and TRBJ2-5, reads EAGVVQSPRYKIIEKKQPVAFWCNPISGHNTLYWYLQNLGQGPELLIRYENEEAVDDSQLPKDRFSAERLKGVDSTLKIQPAELGDSAVYLCASSVRETQYFGPGTRLLVL.

V usage is TRBV25-1 and J usage is TRBJ1-3; TRBD1 matches at 7 bases. The length of the CDR3 is 16 residues. V lost 3 bases and J lost 0; bases outside the gene matches: 5. Looked up from germline, CDR1 is MGHDK and CDR2 is SYGVNS. CDR3 amino acids: CASSEHRGNSGNTIYF. DNA of the CDR3: TGTGCCAGCAGTGAGCACAGGGGTAACTCTGGAAACACCATATATTTT.

This chain connects TRBV9 to TRBJ1-3; D is perhaps TRBD1 (5 bases). The germline V gene has CDR1 SGDLS and CDR2 YYNGEE. Between the trimmed V and J ends, which lost 3 bases and 2 bases, there was a span of 21 bases. The CDR3 is 18 residues long. CDR3 bases: TGTGCCAGCAGCGGAATTAAAGCAGGGCGAGCTGCTGGAAACACCATATATTTT. Protein product: CASSGIKAGRAAGNTIYF.

V and J are TRBV18 and TRBJ2-2; D might be TRBD1 (6 bases). Trimming stripped 6 bases from V and 5 bases from J, with 19 bases between. Germline values: CDR1 KGHSH, CDR2 LQKENI. The CDR3 contains 16 residues. The DNA for the CDR3 is TGTGCCAGCTCCCTCTGGGGGCTCCGTGGGACCGGGGAGCTGTTTTTT. This gives the protein CASSLWGLRGTGELFF.

This chain connects TRBV6-5 to TRBJ1-3; possibly TRBD1 for D (5 bases). The length of the CDR3 is 14 residues. Germline CDR1 and CDR2: MNHEY and SVGAGI. V was cut by 5 bases and J by 1 base, with 9 bases left in between. CDR3 sequence (DNA): TGTGCCAGCAGTCCCCAGGGATCTGGAAACACCATATATTTT. It translates to CASSPQGSGNTIYF.

This clone came up once. V gene TRBV9 combines with J gene TRBJ1-1; TRBD1 matches at 9 bases. The CDR3 totals 15 residues. J gave up 2 bases and V 3 bases, and 5 bases lay outside the gene matches. Germline V gene lookup returns CDR1 SGDLS and CDR2 YYNGEE. CDR3 residues: CASSALDRGNTEAFF. Here the CDR3 DNA reads TGTGCCAGCAGCGCCTTGGACAGGGGAAACACTGAAGCTTTCTTT.

This chain connects TRBV7-2 to TRBJ1-5; 7 bases fit TRBD1. The germline V gene has CDR1 SGHTA and CDR2 FQGNSA. Germline trimming cut 5 bases from V and 3 bases from J; bases unmatched to any gene: 7. The CDR3 contains 15 residues. For the CDR3, the DNA is TGTGCCAGCAGCCCGGACAGGTCAGTCAATCAGCCCCAGCATTTT. Amino acids: CASSPDRSVNQPQHF.

The V call is TRBV19, the J call TRBJ2-2; TRBD1 matches at 12 bases. The V gene end was trimmed by 5 bases and the J gene end by 4 bases; junction bases not matched to a gene: 8. CDR3 size: 17 residues. Germline V gene lookup returns CDR1 LNHDA and CDR2 SQIVND (reference sequence). CDR3 DNA sequence: TGTGCCAGTAGTCCCCGGGACAGGGGGCTGAGCACCGGGGAGCTGTTTTTT. Its translation: CASSPRDRGLSTGELFF.

V is TRBV18 and J is TRBJ1-2; 7 nucleotides agree with TRBD1. Trimming took 0 bases from V and 7 from J; bases not matched to a gene: 8. The CDR3 loop spans 15 amino acids. Germline V CDR1 and CDR2: KGHSH, LQKENI. CDR3 region: CASSPPASAGGGYTF. The CDR3 DNA reads TGTGCCAGCTCACCACCGGCTTCTGCAGGGGGTGGCTACACCTTC.

The gene calls are TRBV19 and TRBJ1-1, with D perhaps TRBD1 (6 bases). The CDR3 loop spans 14 amino acids. V was trimmed by 2 bases and J by 4 bases, leaving 11 bases between them. CDR1 and CDR2 from the germline V gene are LNHDA and SQIVND (reference sequence). In DNA, the CDR3 is TGTGCCAGTAGTATAACAGGGACCGGCACTGAAGCTTTCTTT. It is translated as CASSITGTGTEAFF.

The chain recombines TRBV7-9 with TRBJ2-2; D gene uncertain. The CDR3 has 13 residues. The germline V and J ends were trimmed by 9 bases and 6 bases, with 14 bases remaining between them. Germline values: CDR1 SEHNR, CDR2 FQNEAQ (reference sequence). The CDR3: CASTFSPPGELFF. The DNA for the CDR3 is TGTGCCAGTACGTTTAGCCCCCCCGGGGAGCTGTTTTTT.

The V gene is TRBV5-5, the J gene TRBJ2-7, with D tentatively TRBD1 (5 bases). The CDR3 runs 14 residues. The germline V gene has CDR1 SGHKS and CDR2 YYEKEE (reference sequence). The V end was cut by 5 bases, the J end by 0 bases, with 12 bases between. Here the CDR3 reads CASRWTTGSYEQYF. The DNA of the CDR3 is TGTGCCAGCAGGTGGACAACTGGCTCCTACGAGCAGTACTTC.

This chain links TRBV6-1 with TRBJ2-1; the D gene is possibly TRBD1 (6 bases). This CDR3 has 12 amino acids. With 2 bases removed from V and 12 bases from J, the gap between germline ends came to 11 bases. Germline V gene lookup returns CDR1 MNHNS and CDR2 SASEGT. The CDR3 here is CASSEQGKGQFF. The CDR3, as DNA: TGTGCCAGCAGTGAACAGGGGAAGGGGCAGTTCTTC.

The chain links TRBV24-1 to TRBJ2-5, with D possibly TRBD1 on 6 matching bases. This CDR3 spans 12 amino acids. In germline, CDR1 is KGHDR, CDR2 SFDVKD. V was shortened by 6 bases and J by 5 bases, with 9 bases between the two germline ends. The CDR3 sequence is CATSSGVETQYF. CDR3 coding DNA: TGTGCCACCAGTTCAGGGGTGGAGACCCAGTACTTC.

The chain employs TRBV24-1 and TRBJ2-1, with D unresolved. Trimming cost V 3 bases and J 4 bases, with 15 bases left between them. Germline CDR1 and CDR2: KGHDR and SFDVKD. CDR3 length: 16 amino acids. The CDR3 region is CATSDPPSVLYNEQFF. For the CDR3, the DNA is TGTGCCACCAGTGATCCCCCTTCGGTTCTTTACAATGAGCAGTTCTTC.

This chain connects TRBV12-3 or TRBV12-4 to TRBJ1-1; 7 bases align to TRBD1. V trimming: 6 bases; J trimming: 4 bases; junction bases outside the gene matches: 2. The CDR3 length is 12 residues. The CDR3 loop is CASRDRSTEAFF. The CDR3 nucleotides read TGTGCCAGCAGGGACAGGTCCACTGAAGCTTTCTTT.

V gene TRBV4-3 combines with J gene TRBJ1-2; D uncertain. V was clipped by 0 bases and J by 8 bases, with 10 bases between them. This CDR3 region has 13 residues. Germline V gives CDR1 LGHNA, CDR2 YSLEER. The CDR3 nucleotides are TGCGCCAGCAGCCAAGACTTGGGAGGCGGCTACACCTTC. It yields the protein CASSQDLGGGYTF.

This clone has a single count. This rearrangement joins TRBV7-9 to TRBJ2-7, with TRBD1 identical over 9 bases. Germline-derived CDR1 and CDR2 are SEHNR and FQNEAQ (reference sequence). The CDR3 runs to 15 residues. Trimming at V came to 4 bases and at J to 2 bases, leaving 6 bases not matched to a gene. CDR3 sequence reads: CASSSGGQGTYEQYF. CDR3 DNA sequence: TGTGCCAGCAGCTCGGGCGGACAGGGGACCTACGAGCAGTACTTC.

The CDR3 spells CASSLGWLAEETQYF. The CDR3 DNA sequence: TGTGCCAGCAGCTTAGGATGGCTAGCGGAAGAGACCCAGTACTTC. This chain connects TRBV7-2 to TRBJ2-5; 7 nucleotides match TRBD2. CDR3 length equals 15 residues. CDR1 and CDR2 (germline): SGHTA, FQGNSA. The V and J ends lost 1 base and 3 bases, in that order; junction bases with no gene match: 5.

The chain uses TRBV27 and TRBJ1-5; 9 positions match TRBD1. The J segment lost 4 bases and the V segment lost 6 bases, leaving 13 bases of the junction unmatched. Germline CDR1 reads MNHEY; CDR2 reads SMNVEV (reference sequence). The CDR3 runs 17 residues. The CDR3 coding sequence is TGTGCCAGCAGCCTTAGGCCCCTGGACAGGGGTAATCAGCCCCAGCATTTT. Residues: CASSLRPLDRGNQPQHF.